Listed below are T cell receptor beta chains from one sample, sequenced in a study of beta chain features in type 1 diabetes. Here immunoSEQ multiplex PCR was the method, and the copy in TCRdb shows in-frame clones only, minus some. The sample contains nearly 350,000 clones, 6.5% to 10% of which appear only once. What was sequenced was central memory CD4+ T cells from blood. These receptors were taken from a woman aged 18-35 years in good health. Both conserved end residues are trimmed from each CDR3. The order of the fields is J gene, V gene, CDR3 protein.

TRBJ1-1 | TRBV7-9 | ASVQENTEAF
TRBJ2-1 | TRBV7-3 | ASSLTMTDYNEQF
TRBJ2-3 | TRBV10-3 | AISELSGRTDTQY
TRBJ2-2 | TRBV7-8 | ASSPGTSGHTGELF
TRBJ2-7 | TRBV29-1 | SVGGGLSYEQY
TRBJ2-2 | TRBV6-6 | ASRLAASNTGELF
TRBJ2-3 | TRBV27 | ASSFRGMGDTQY
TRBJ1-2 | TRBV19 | ASSPPTGSGQGLSGYT
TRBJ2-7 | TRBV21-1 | ASRGRCEQY
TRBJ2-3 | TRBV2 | ASSGRGRGTDTQY
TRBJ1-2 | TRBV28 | ASSLTLNYGYT
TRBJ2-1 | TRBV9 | ASSVEGFPRNEQF
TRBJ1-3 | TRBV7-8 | ASSSPRGSGNTIY
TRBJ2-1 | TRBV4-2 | ASSPPELAGGNEQF
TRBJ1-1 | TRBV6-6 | ASSYSPGNTEAF
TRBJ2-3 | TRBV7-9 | ASSSAWADTQY
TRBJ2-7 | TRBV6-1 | ASSGEGIYEQY
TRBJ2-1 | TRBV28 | ASSSGTSGRVDEQF
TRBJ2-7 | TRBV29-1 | SVAGTGEGYEQY
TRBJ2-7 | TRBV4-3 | ASSQDASGGYEQY
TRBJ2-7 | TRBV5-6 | ASSRTSGYEQY
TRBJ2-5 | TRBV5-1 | ASSTGQGYTGETQY
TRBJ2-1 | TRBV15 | ATSRVVGSYNEQF
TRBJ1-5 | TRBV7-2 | ASSLQGGSNQPQH
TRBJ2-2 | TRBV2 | ASRPRGGGELF